The source of this T cell receptor (beta chain) is a study of shared clonotypes between healthy human individuals. Study-wide background: Plates per donor: three CD4 naive, three CD4 memory, two CD8 naive, one CD8 memory. General study results and limits: Generation probability values for non-shared clonotypes were lower than those for clonotypes shared by all four donors.

Regarding this clone: The antigen remains unidentified.

The authors distributed each subset's genomic DNA evenly over several immunoSEQ plates. Sequenced by immunoSEQ multiplex PCR; TCRdb stores in-frame clones only, minus some. The sample records more than 2 million clones, approximately 94% being singletons. The germline V and J ends were trimmed by 6 bases and 2 bases, with 23 bases remaining between them. CDR1 SGHAT and CDR2 FQNNGV come from the germline V gene. There are 17 residues in the CDR3. The rearrangement joins TRBV11-2 to TRBJ2-7; no firm D call. Sequenced input: naive CD4+ T cells sorted from blood. Subset of the sample: CD45RA+ positively selected. This TCR came from a man aged 18 to 30 in good health. This chain's CDR3 is CASSASPPKRLTYEQYF. The CDR3 DNA is TGTGCCAGCAGTGCCTCTCCGCCGAAACGCTTGACCTACGAGCAGTACTTC. The full variable domain, rest sourced from reference TRBV11-2 and TRBJ2-7, is EAGVAQSPRYKIIEKRQSVAFWCNPISGHATLYWYQQILGQGPKLLIQFQNNGVVDDSQLPKDRFSAERLKGVDSTLKIQPAKLEDSAVYLCASSASPPKRLTYEQYFGPGTRLTVT.